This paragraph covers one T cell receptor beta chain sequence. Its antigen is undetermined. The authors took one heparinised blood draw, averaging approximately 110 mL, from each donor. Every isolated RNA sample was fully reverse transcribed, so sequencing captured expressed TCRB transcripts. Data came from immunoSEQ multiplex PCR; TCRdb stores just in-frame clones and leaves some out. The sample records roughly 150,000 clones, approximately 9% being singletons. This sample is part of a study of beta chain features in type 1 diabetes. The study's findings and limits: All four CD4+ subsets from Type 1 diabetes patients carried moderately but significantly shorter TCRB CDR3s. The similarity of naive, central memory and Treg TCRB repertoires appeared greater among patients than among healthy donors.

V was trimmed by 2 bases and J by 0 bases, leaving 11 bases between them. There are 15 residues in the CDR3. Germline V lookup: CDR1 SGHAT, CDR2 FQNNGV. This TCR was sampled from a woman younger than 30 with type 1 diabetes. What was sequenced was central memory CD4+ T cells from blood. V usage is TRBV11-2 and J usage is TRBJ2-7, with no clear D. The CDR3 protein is CASSLYPESSYEQYF. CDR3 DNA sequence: TGTGCCAGCAGCTTATATCCTGAGAGCTCCTACGAGCAGTACTTC.